Listed here are 14 T cell receptor beta chains from one sample, sequenced in a study of vaccination and CD4 T cells after COVID-19. Their target antigens are unknown. Sequence data for DNA of cultured CD4+ T cells were generated by the Oncomine TCR Beta short-read assay. DNA came from CD4+ T cells after culture. TCRdb passed the PCR reads through MiXCR, listing each CDR3 protein once. This sample yields about 9,300 distinct CDR3 sequences, of which approximately 36% are seen a single time; approximately 20% belongs to the top ten. The treatment: 10-day PBMC culture with coronavirus spike peptide pools or control peptides (ViraFEST assay). The collection of CD4+ T cells from the unexposed donor took place before the COVID-19 pandemic (2011-2018). Sequences were obtained from CD4+ T cells from blood, cultured in vitro. All receptors derive from a human donor in good health.

This clonotype was detected once. The chain joins TRBV20-1 to TRBJ2-7, with 9 positions matching TRBD1. Germline loops: CDR1 DFQATT, CDR2 SNEGSKA (reference sequence). The CDR3 spans 15 residues. Trimming at V came to 6 bases and at J to 6 bases, leaving 15 bases not matched to a gene. CDR3 residues: CSASGQGQGFREQYF. The CDR3 DNA follows: TGCAGTGCCTCAGGTCAAGGACAGGGGTTTCGCGAGCAGTACTTC.

This clonotype qualifies as medium-sized. The V and J genes are TRBV27 and TRBJ1-2; 7 bases agree with TRBD1. The CDR3 totals 13 residues. The V segment lost 5 bases and the J segment 6 bases; nucleotides outside the gene matches: 6. Germline assignment: CDR1 MNHEY and CDR2 SMNVEV (reference sequence). In DNA, the CDR3 is TGTGCCAGCAGTCTTACAGGGGTCCATGGCTACACCTTC. Its translation: CASSLTGVHGYTF.

V is TRBV19 and J is TRBJ2-1; TRBD2 aligns across 14 bases. The CDR3 runs 16 residues. The V gene end was trimmed by 3 bases and the J gene end by 9 bases; junction bases not matched to a gene: 7. Germline V lookup: CDR1 LNHDA, CDR2 SQIVND (reference sequence). CDR3: CASSITGTSGRGEQFF. For the CDR3, the DNA is TGTGCCAGTAGTATTACCGGGACTAGCGGGAGAGGTGAGCAGTTCTTC. Full variable domain (remainder filled in from reference TRBV19 and TRBJ2-1): DGGITQSPKYLFRKEGQNVTLSCEQNLNHDAMYWYRQDPGQGLRLIYYSQIVNDFQKGDIAEGYSVSREKKESFPLTVTSAQKNPTAFYLCASSITGTSGRGEQFFGPGTRLTVL.

Here the CDR3 DNA reads TGTGCCAGCAGATCCGCCGAGGACAGCAAAGAAGCTTTCTTT. This sequence encodes CASRSAEDSKEAFF. This chain uses TRBV27 with TRBJ1-1; TRBD1 might be the D (6 bases). V dropped 6 bases and J dropped 8 bases, with 19 bases sitting between them. The CDR3 extends over 14 amino acids. The germline CDR1 and CDR2 sequences are MNHEY and SMNVEV (reference sequence).

The rearrangement links TRBV2 to TRBJ1-2, with D maybe TRBD1 (5 bases). With 0 bases removed from V and 4 bases from J, the gap between germline ends came to 12 bases. The length of the CDR3 is 15 residues. CDR1 is SNHLY and CDR2 is FYNNEI in the germline V gene. In DNA form, the CDR3 reads TGTGCCAGCAGTGAAGCGGGGCGGCAGGTCTATGGCTACACCTTC. Protein sequence: CASSEAGRQVYGYTF.

There are a few counts of this clonotype. This chain joins TRBV27 and TRBJ2-6, with 7 bases matching TRBD1. Germline V gives CDR1 MNHEY, CDR2 SMNVEV (reference sequence). The V segment lost 5 bases and the J segment 0 bases; nucleotides outside the gene matches: 13. The CDR3 is 19 amino acids. This CDR3 is CASSTFRTGFFSGANVLTF. In nucleotides, the CDR3 is TGTGCCAGCAGTACATTCAGGACAGGATTCTTCTCTGGGGCCAACGTCCTGACTTTC.

V is TRBV6-1 and J is TRBJ2-7; 8 bases map to TRBD1. CDR3 length: 14 amino acids. The germline V gene has CDR1 MNHNS and CDR2 SASEGT. V lost 7 bases and J lost 0; bases outside the gene matches: 5. The CDR3 reads CASTQDRVSYEQYF. CDR3 nucleotides: TGTGCCAGCACCCAGGACAGGGTCTCCTACGAGCAGTACTTC.

The chain joins TRBV24-1 to TRBJ2-7; 13 nucleotides agree with TRBD2. The CDR3 is 16 residues long. Trimming removed 4 bases from V and 3 bases from J; junction bases left unmatched: 5. Germline lookup yields CDR1 KGHDR and CDR2 SFDVKD. CDR3 sequence reads: CATSDPGLAGDYEQYF. CDR3 DNA sequence: TGTGCCACCAGTGACCCTGGACTAGCGGGAGACTACGAGCAGTACTTC.

This clonotype was recorded a few times. The chain recombines TRBV7-2 with TRBJ2-7, with D perhaps TRBD1 (6 bases). Germline CDR1 reads SGHTA; CDR2 reads FQGNSA. The CDR3 runs 15 residues. V dropped 1 base and J dropped 3 bases, with 13 bases sitting between them. The CDR3 DNA reads TGTGCCAGCAGCTTAGTTGTAACAGGGAGCTACGAGCAGTACTTC. Amino acids: CASSLVVTGSYEQYF.

This clonotype came up a few times. The chain carries TRBV7-8 and TRBJ2-7; TRBD2 matches at 8 bases. CDR1 and CDR2 from the germline V gene are SGHVS and FQNEAQ. Trimming removed 5 bases from V and 5 bases from J; junction bases left unmatched: 8. The CDR3 covers 14 residues. The CDR3 nucleotides read TGTGCCAGCAGCCCCCGGGGGGGCCGGAACGAGCAGTACTTC. Translation: CASSPRGGRNEQYF.

This clonotype showed up just once. V and J are TRBV5-1 and TRBJ2-5; D possibly corresponds to TRBD2 (6 bases). Germline assignment: CDR1 SGHRS and CDR2 YFSETQ. V was clipped by 0 bases and J by 4 bases, with 19 bases between them. The CDR3 is 17 residues long. CDR3 sequence: CASSLGPASADLETQYF. CDR3 sequence (DNA): TGCGCCAGCAGCTTGGGGCCGGCTAGCGCCGACCTAGAGACCCAGTACTTC.

This chain connects TRBV20-1 to TRBJ2-7; 11 bases are shared with TRBD2. V lost 1 base, J lost 7 bases, and 12 bases stayed unmatched. The germline V gene has CDR1 DFQATT and CDR2 SNEGSKA (reference sequence). This CDR3 region has 16 residues. CDR3 loop: CSARGASSGRVYEQYF. The CDR3 DNA reads TGCAGTGCTAGAGGGGCTAGTAGCGGGAGGGTTTATGAGCAGTACTTC.

The count of this clonotype is one. The chain joins TRBV6-1 to TRBJ2-2; D might be TRBD2 (6 bases). The CDR3 length is 21 residues. V lost 8 bases and J lost 0, with 31 bases in between. Per the germline V gene, CDR1 is MNHNS and CDR2 is SASEGT. DNA for the CDR3: TGTGCCAGCCGGGGCCCCGGCGCTAGCGCCCGCCGAAGGTCGAACACCGGGGAGCTGTTTTTT. Amino acids: CASRGPGASARRRSNTGELFF.

This clonotype showed up just a few times. The CDR3 coding sequence is TGCAGTGCTATCAGGGGACAGGGCAAAGAGACCCAGTACTTC. This encodes CSAIRGQGKETQYF. The chain uses TRBV20-1 and TRBJ2-5; 9 nucleotides agree with TRBD1. V was clipped by 4 bases and J by 3 bases; unmatched bases: 6. CDR1 and CDR2 (germline): DFQATT, SNEGSKA (reference sequence). CDR3 length: 14 amino acids.